This record covers a single T cell receptor (beta chain). No cognate antigen has been identified for it. Qualities for individual bases were not recorded, and no much larger clone is one base off. Interpreted using the paper, the treatment or condition label stands for: suppressive antiretroviral therapy. A pool of overlapping 15-mer peptides from HIV-1 Gag, at around 0.99 ug per peptide per mL, was used to stimulate the cells. Memory CD4+ T cells that did not respond, being CD40L-negative, CD69-negative and CD45RO-high, were sorted as memory populations depleted of antigen-responding cells. HIV-1-infected adults in whom suppressive ART had been started during chronic infection were enrolled as participants. Participants had undetectable plasma HIV-1 RNA below 50 copies/mL for at least 4 years. To be included, participants needed a CD4+ T cell count above 400 cells/uL and a positive CMV serology. Before stimulation, PBMCs were isolated using density centrifugation and depleted of CD8+ T cells. For 18 hours, CD8-depleted PBMCs were stimulated with anti-CD28/CD49d costimulation, a CD40-blocking antibody, and enfuvirtide, which was added to prevent new infections. Sorting was done on either a Beckman Coulter MoFlo Legacy or an XDP sorter, and propidium iodide was used to exclude dead cells. Genomic DNA was extracted with the QIAamp DNA Mini Kit for samples above one million cells, otherwise with the Quick-DNA Microprep Kit.

The entry originates in a study of persistence of HIV-infected CD4 T cells (dated by TCRdb to the early 2020s). Regarding the research as a whole: CMV- and HIV-1 Gag-responding CD4+ T cells were isolated from ART-treated individuals so that antigen-driven clonal expansion of HIV-1-infected cells could be examined. Participants had been on suppressive ART for a median of roughly eight years. Peripheral blood samples of up to roughly 180 mL were taken at multiple time points, with the exception of a couple of participants who underwent leukapheresis at a single time point. The TCR cluster analysis across participants included roughly 8 participants for CMV and more than 5 participants for Gag. TCRbeta sequencing assessed the clonality of all cells in each sorted population, while proviral sequencing assessed the clonality of infected cells. The study at large found these results: TCRbeta richness in CMV- and Gag-responding cells was significantly lower than in anti-CD3/anti-CD28-responding cells; CMV-responding cells had higher oligoclonality than CD3/CD28-stimulated and Gag-responding cells. Degenerate expanded CDR3beta sequences were enriched in antigen-responding cells, suggesting convergent selection of CD4+ responses to CMV and Gag. Because the TCR analyses were done in bulk, restricting them to just the rare CMV-responding cells that actually carried HIV-1 proviruses was not possible. Only a small number of individuals took part in the study, and the range of antigens tested was limited. Within the same sorted populations, TCR oligoclonality correlated with proviral oligoclonality.

The immunoSEQ hsTCRB assay version 4, run in survey mode, was used to sequence TCRbeta repertoires from genomic DNA. Genomic DNA was diluted to 8 to 10 ng/uL, using up to 1 ug per sample for TCRbeta sequencing. The paper's processing steps were these. ImmunoSeq Analyzer 3.0 was used for analysis of TCRbeta data, and diversity was computed on productive nucleotide rearrangements. Using the Immunarch R package, lower-bound TCR diversity was estimated with the improved Chao index and clonality was estimated with the Gini coefficient. Different nucleotide rearrangements encoding the same CDR3beta amino acid sequence were counted as distinct clonotypes. TCRbeta sequences significantly enriched in antigen-responding cells relative to anti-CD3/anti-CD28-activated cells were identified by differential abundance analysis. GLIPH2 grouped TCRs by predicted peptide-MHC specificity, both within each participant and across combined participant data sets. TCRdb took this table from immuneACCESS and kept in-frame rearrangements with V and J called. Such tables lack part of the clones; where checked against another copy, unresolved V genes explain under half of the gap, and the rest is unexplained. The DNA was the basis for D and trimming; V, J and clone size are from that table. The sample profile shows tens of thousands of clones; roughly 77% of them were found once. Over 1.5% of the sample belongs to the ten largest clones.

Between the V and J ends, shortened by 5 bases and 8 bases respectively, the junction contains 7 bases. CDR1 and CDR2, per the germline V gene, are MNHEY and SVGAGI. The CDR3 contains 12 residues, cysteine and phenylalanine counted. CDR3 DNA is the only sequence kept; it has 36 bases, read in frame from the first base. Source: CD4+ T cells sorted from PBMCs after approximately 20-hour stimulation, taken from a patient who received antiretroviral therapy. The cell subset or site label here, explained by the study, means: CD40L-CD69- CD45RO-high memory CD4 T cells not responding to Gag peptides. The TCR comes from an adult man with HIV who was CMV-seropositive. The chain uses TRBV6-5 and TRBJ1-6; the D gene cannot be resolved reliably. DNA sequence: TGTGCCAGCAGTCGGACCGATTCACCCCTCCACTTT. This gives the protein CASSRTDSPLHF.